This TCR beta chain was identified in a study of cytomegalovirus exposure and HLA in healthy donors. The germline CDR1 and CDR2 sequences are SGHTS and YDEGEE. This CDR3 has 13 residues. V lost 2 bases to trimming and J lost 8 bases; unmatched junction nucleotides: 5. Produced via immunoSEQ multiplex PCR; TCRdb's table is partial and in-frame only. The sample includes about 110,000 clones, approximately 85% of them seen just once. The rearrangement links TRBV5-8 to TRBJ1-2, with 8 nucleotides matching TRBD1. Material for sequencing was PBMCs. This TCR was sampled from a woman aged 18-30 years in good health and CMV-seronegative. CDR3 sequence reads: CASSFGQGLGYTF. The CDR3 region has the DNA TGTGCCAGCAGCTTTGGACAGGGTTTGGGCTACACCTTC.